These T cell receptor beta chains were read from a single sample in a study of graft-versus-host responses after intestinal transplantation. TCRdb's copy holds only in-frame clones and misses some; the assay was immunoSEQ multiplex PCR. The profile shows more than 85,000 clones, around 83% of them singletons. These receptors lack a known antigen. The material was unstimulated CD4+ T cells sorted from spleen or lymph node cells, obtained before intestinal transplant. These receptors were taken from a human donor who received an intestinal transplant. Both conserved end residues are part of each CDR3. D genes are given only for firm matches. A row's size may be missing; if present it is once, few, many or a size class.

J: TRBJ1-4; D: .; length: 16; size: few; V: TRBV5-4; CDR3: CASSLGGPATNEKLFF; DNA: TGTGCCAGCAGCTTGGGGGGGCCTGCAACTAATGAAAAACTGTTTTTT
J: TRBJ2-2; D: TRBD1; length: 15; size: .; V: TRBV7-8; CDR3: CASSAQGAQGGELFF; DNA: TGTGCCAGCAGCGCTCAGGGGGCGCAGGGCGGGGAGCTGTTTTTT
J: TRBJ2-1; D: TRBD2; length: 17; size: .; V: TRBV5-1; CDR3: CASSLARLAGVYNEQFF; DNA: TGCGCCAGCAGCTTGGCGAGACTAGCGGGCGTCTACAATGAGCAGTTCTTC
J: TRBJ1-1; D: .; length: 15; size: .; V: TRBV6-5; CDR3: CASRPYRVHNTEAFF; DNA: TGTGCCAGCAGGCCGTACCGGGTCCATAACACTGAAGCTTTCTTT
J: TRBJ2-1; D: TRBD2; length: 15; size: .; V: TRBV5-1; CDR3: CASSAGTSGGNEQFF; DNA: TGCGCCAGCAGCGCCGGGACTAGCGGGGGCAATGAGCAGTTCTTC
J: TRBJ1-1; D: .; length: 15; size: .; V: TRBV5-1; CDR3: CASSLALSPGTEAFF; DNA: TGCGCCAGCAGCTTGGCCCTATCTCCGGGGACTGAAGCTTTCTTT
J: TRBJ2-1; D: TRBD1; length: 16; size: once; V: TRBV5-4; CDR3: CASSLHRGRVYNEQFF; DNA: TGTGCCAGCAGCTTGCACAGGGGGAGAGTCTACAATGAGCAGTTCTTC
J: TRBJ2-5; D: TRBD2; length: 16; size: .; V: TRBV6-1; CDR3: CASSATSGGIQETQYF; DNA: TGTGCCAGCAGTGCTACTAGCGGGGGGATACAAGAGACCCAGTACTTC
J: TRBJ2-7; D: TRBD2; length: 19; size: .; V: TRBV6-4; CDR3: CASSDKKGLAGGSSYEQYF; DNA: TGTGCCAGCAGTGACAAGAAGGGACTAGCGGGAGGGTCCTCCTACGAGCAGTACTTC
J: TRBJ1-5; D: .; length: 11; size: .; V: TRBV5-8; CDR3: CASSLGLGQHF; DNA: TGTGCCAGCAGCTTGGGTCTCGGCCAGCATTTT
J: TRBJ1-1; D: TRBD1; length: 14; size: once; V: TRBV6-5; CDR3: CASSYWTGSTEAFF; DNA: TGTGCCAGCAGTTACTGGACAGGGAGTACTGAAGCTTTCTTT
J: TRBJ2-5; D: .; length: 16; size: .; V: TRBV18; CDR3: CASSPTPGVGQETQYF; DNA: TGTGCCAGCTCACCCACGCCGGGAGTGGGACAAGAGACCCAGTACTTC
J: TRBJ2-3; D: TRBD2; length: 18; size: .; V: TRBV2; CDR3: CASSGLAGTHKGEDTQYF; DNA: TGTGCCAGCAGTGGACTAGCGGGGACACATAAGGGCGAAGATACGCAGTATTTT
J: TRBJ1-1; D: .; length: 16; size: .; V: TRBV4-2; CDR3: CASSPLGSQGTTEAFF; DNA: TGTGCCAGCAGCCCTCTGGGGAGCCAGGGGACCACTGAAGCTTTCTTT
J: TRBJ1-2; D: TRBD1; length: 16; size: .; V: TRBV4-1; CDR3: CASSQARQGLRYGYTF; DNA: TGCGCCAGCAGCCAAGCTCGACAGGGCTTACGCTATGGCTACACCTTC
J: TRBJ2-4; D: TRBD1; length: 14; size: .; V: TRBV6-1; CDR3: CASSLGTGKNIQYF; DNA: TGTGCCAGCAGCCTTGGGACAGGGAAGAACATTCAGTACTTC
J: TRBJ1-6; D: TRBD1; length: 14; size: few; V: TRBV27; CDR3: CASSFDRGRTPLHF; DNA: TGTGCCAGCAGCTTCGACAGGGGAAGGACACCCCTCCACTTT
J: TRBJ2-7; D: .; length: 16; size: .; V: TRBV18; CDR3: CASSPALQQGFYEQYF; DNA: TGTGCCAGCTCACCAGCTCTGCAACAGGGTTTTTACGAGCAGTACTTC
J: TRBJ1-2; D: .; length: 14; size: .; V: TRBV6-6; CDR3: CASSYSFREGGYTF; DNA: TGTGCCAGCAGTTACTCGTTTAGGGAGGGTGGCTACACCTTC
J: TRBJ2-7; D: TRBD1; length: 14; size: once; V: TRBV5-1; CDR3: CASSGNRGSYEQYF; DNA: TGCGCCAGCAGCGGCAACAGGGGCTCCTACGAGCAGTACTTC
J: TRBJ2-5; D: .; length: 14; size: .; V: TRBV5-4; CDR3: CASSPSVSGETQYF; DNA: TGTGCCAGCAGCCCCAGCGTGTCAGGGGAGACCCAGTACTTC
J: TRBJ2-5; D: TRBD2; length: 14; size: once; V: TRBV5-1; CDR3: CASSFGGAGETQYF; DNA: TGCGCCAGCAGCTTCGGGGGGGCGGGAGAGACCCAGTACTTC
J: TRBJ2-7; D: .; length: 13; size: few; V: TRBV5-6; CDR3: CASTLRKGYEQYF; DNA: TGTGCCAGCACTCTGAGGAAGGGGTACGAGCAGTACTTC
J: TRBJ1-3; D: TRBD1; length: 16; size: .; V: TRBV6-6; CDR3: CASSPPGTGGGNTIYF; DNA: TGTGCCAGCAGCCCTCCCGGGACAGGGGGAGGAAACACCATATATTTT
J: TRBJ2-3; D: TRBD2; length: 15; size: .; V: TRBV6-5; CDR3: CASSYGLAKADTQYF; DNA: TGTGCCAGCAGTTACGGACTAGCGAAGGCAGATACGCAGTATTTT
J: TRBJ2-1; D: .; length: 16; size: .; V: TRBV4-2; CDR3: CASSQDGAYSYNEQFF; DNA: TGTGCCAGCAGCCAAGATGGGGCCTACTCCTACAATGAGCAGTTCTTC
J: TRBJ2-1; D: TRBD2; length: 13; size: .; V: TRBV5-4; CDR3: CASSPGGSGEQFF; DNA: TGTGCCAGCAGCCCGGGGGGGTCGGGTGAGCAGTTCTTC
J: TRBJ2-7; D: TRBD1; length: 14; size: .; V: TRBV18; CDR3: CASSPTTGGYEQYF; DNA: TGTGCCAGCTCACCCACGACAGGGGGCTACGAGCAGTACTTC
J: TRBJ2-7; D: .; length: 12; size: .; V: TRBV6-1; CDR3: CASSLTIYEQYF; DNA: TGTGCCAGCAGCTTGACAATTTACGAGCAGTACTTC
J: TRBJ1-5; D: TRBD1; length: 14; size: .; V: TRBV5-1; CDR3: CASSPTGRNQPQHF; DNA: TGCGCCAGCAGCCCGACAGGGCGGAATCAGCCCCAGCATTTT
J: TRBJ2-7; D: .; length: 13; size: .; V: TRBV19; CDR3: CASRSAGTSEQYF; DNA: TGTGCCAGTCGATCTGCGGGAACCTCCGAGCAGTACTTC
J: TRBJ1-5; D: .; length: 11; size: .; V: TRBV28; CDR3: CASNSRGPQHF; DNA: TGTGCCAGCAATAGCAGGGGTCCCCAGCATTTT
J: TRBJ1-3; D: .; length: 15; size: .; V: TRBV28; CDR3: CASMGQAFSGNTIYF; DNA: TGTGCCAGCATGGGGCAGGCCTTCTCTGGAAACACCATATATTTT
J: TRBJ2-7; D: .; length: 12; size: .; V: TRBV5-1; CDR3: CASSLDFYEQYF; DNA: TGCGCCAGCAGCTTGGACTTCTACGAGCAGTACTTC
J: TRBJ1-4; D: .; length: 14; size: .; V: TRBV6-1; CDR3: CASGGTATNEKLFF; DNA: TGTGCCAGCGGGGGGACTGCAACTAATGAAAAACTGTTTTTT
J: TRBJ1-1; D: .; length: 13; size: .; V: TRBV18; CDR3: CASSQGENTEAFF; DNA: TGTGCCAGCTCACAGGGGGAGAACACTGAAGCTTTCTTT
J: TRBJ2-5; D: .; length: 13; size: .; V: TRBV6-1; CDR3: CASSEAPRETQYF; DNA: TGTGCCAGCAGTGAAGCCCCCCGGGAGACCCAGTACTTC
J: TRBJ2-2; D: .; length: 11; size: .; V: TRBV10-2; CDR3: CASGEAGELFF; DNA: TGCGCCAGCGGGGAGGCCGGGGAGCTGTTTTTT
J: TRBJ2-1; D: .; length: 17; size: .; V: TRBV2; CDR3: CASSGTTGPNQYNEQFF; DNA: TGTGCCAGCAGTGGTACAACAGGGCCTAACCAATACAATGAGCAGTTCTTC
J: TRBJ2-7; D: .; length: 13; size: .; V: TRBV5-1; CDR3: CASSVGGEQEQYF; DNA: TGCGCCAGCAGCGTTGGAGGGGAACAGGAGCAGTACTTC
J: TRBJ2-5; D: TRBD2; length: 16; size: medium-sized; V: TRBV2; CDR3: CASRGTSGLYQETQYF; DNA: TGTGCCAGCAGAGGGACTAGCGGTCTGTACCAAGAGACCCAGTACTTC
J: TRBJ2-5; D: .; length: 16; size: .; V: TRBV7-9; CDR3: CASSLRGARGGETQYF; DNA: TGTGCCAGCAGCTTACGTGGTGCGAGGGGAGGAGAGACCCAGTACTTC
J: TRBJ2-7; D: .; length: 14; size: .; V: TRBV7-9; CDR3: CASSSLGRPHEQYF; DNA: TGTGCCAGCAGCTCTCTGGGCCGTCCGCACGAGCAGTACTTC
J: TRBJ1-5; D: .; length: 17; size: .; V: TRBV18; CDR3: CASSPQRGGRVDQPQHF; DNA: TGTGCCAGCTCACCTCAAAGGGGGGGGAGAGTGGATCAGCCCCAGCATTTT
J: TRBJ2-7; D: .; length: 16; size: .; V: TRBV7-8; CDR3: CASSRNRVQGTYEQYF; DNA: TGTGCCAGCAGCAGGAACAGGGTACAAGGTACCTACGAGCAGTACTTC
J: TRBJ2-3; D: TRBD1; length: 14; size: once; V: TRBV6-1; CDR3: CASSDSGRGREQYF; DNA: TGTGCCAGCAGTGATTCGGGTAGGGGGCGCGAGCAGTATTTT
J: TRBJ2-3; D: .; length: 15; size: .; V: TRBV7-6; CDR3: CASSPSVGVTDTQYF; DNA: TGTGCCAGCAGCCCGTCTGTCGGGGTCACAGATACGCAGTATTTT
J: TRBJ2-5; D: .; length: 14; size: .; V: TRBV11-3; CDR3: CASSLGGAQETQYF; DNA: TGTGCCAGCAGCTTAGGGGGAGCTCAAGAGACCCAGTACTTC
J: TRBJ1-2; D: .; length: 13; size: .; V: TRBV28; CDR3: CASSLRFNYGYTF; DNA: TGTGCCAGCAGCCTCAGGTTTAACTATGGCTACACCTTC
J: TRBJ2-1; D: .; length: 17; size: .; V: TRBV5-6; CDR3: CASSHLSGTPYYNEQFF; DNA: TGTGCCAGCAGCCATCTTTCCGGGACTCCCTACTACAATGAGCAGTTCTTC
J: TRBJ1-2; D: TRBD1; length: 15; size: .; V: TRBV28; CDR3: CASSPLLGQGNGYTF; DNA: TGTGCCAGCAGTCCCCTACTAGGACAGGGGAATGGCTACACCTTC
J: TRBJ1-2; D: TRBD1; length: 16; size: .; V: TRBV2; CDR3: CASSRGQGAANYGYTF; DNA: TGTGCCAGCAGCCGGGGACAGGGGGCAGCTAACTATGGCTACACCTTC
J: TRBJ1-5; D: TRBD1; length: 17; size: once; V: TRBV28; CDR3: CASSGRPGQGNIQPQHF; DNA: TGTGCCAGCAGTGGAAGACCGGGACAGGGGAATATTCAGCCCCAGCATTTT
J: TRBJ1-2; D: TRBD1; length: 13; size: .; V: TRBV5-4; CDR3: CASSLQGEDGYTF; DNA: TGTGCCAGCAGCTTGCAGGGGGAGGATGGCTACACCTTC